This T cell receptor beta chain was observed in a study of T cell responses to AZD1222 COVID-19 vaccine. The germline V and J ends were trimmed by 4 bases and 7 bases, with 15 bases remaining between them. There are 14 residues in the CDR3. Germline CDR1 reads SGHNT; CDR2 reads YYREEE (reference sequence). Libraries were prepared by immunoSEQ multiplex PCR; TCRdb keeps only in-frame clonotypes and omits some of them. The profile shows 200,000 or so clones, roughly 91% of them singletons. This TCR derives from an adult in good health. The V gene is TRBV5-4, the J gene TRBJ1-3; maybe TRBD1 (5 bases). The sample consisted of peripheral blood, taken on day 0 of MenACWY control vaccination. Here the CDR3 DNA reads TGTGCCAGCAGCGCCACCGGGACGAGGAACACCATATATTTT. Its protein is CASSATGTRNTIYF.